The text below deals with one T cell receptor (beta chain). In the source study's methods: Reference gene primer amplification in the assay estimated nucleated cell counts. Profiled with immunoSEQ multiplex PCR; TCRdb holds only in-frame clones, not every one. That table supplies the V and J calls and clone size; D and trimming were determined from the DNA. The sample lists more than 250,000 clones, more than 80% occurring once. This sample is part of a study of blood T cell repertoires in COVID-19. Followed longitudinally, the Seattle patients had been enrolled during active infection. This TCR derives from a woman aged 50 to 65 with COVID-19, enrolled during active disease. Sequencing used peripheral blood.

The CDR3 loop is CASSYTGQGYSPLHF. In DNA, the CDR3 is TGTGCCAGCAGTTACACGGGACAGGGATATTCACCCCTCCACTTT. The chain joins TRBV6-5 to TRBJ1-6; 9 nucleotides line up with TRBD1. Germline CDR1 is MNHEY and CDR2 is SVGAGI. V lost 2 bases, J lost 8 bases, and 4 bases stayed unmatched. The CDR3 totals 15 residues.